This T cell receptor (beta chain) was obtained from a study of T-cell memory formation after mild COVID-19. Study results and limitations: Researchers found some responding clones in pre-infection memory, a sign that cross-reactive memory joined. From day 15 to 85, contracting clones were balanced between CD4 and CD8, whereas later expanders leaned toward CD4+. Day 37-peaking second-wave clones had unconfirmed SARS-CoV-2 specificity.

V was clipped by 0 bases and J by 1 base, with 4 bases between them. This CDR3 region has 14 residues. Germline CDR1 reads LGHDT; CDR2 reads YNNKEL (reference sequence). 5'RACE with constant-segment primers yielded barcoded, UMI-tagged TCR alpha and TCR beta cDNA libraries. TCRdb reanalysed the 5' RACE reads using MiXCR and keeps one entry per CDR3 protein. The sample lists some 450,000 distinct CDR3 sequences; roughly 20% were seen once. There are many counts of this clonotype. What it recognizes is unknown. This TCR was sampled from an adult woman who had mild COVID-19 (a few samples of this study predate the infection). Cell type and time point are not known. This chain links TRBV3-1 with TRBJ2-1; D gene unclear. Input material: PBMCs or a T cell subset sorted from them (not recorded which). As DNA, the CDR3 is TGTGCCAGCAGCCAAGACGCGTCCTACAATGAGCAGTTCTTC. This encodes CASSQDASYNEQFF.